Given below is one T cell receptor (beta chain) in context. The antigen remains unidentified. Trimming removed 8 bases at V and 8 bases at J, with 18 bases between. The CDR3 sequence is 14 residues long. This sample was included in a study of identical twins. Study results and limitations: Fewer insertions marked abundant cord blood beta clonotypes; young adult naive trended weakly, memory not at all.

TCRdb re-called the 5' RACE reads through MiXCR, storing one row per CDR3 protein. The repertoire holds over 550,000 distinct CDR3 sequences, with around 7.4% as singletons. The same data also contributed to another study, on yellow fever vaccine responses in identical twins.

Sequenced input: PBMCs. The TCR comes from a woman between 18 and 29 years old in good health. The chain combines TRBV12-3 or TRBV12-4 with TRBJ1-4, with D possibly matching TRBD1 (5 bases). Here the CDR3 reads CASRLGVLREKLFF. The CDR3 nucleotides are TGTGCCAGCCGATTAGGGGTTCTACGGGAAAAACTGTTTTTT.